These 19 T cell receptor beta chains share one sample of origin, sequenced in a study of shared clonotypes between healthy human individuals. Sequencing was performed with immunoSEQ multiplex PCR; in TCRdb, only in-frame clones are kept and a portion is missing. This sample has 750,000 to 1,000,000 clones, with 90% to 95% found just once. CD45RO negativity and positive selection for CCR7 defined naive CD8 cells, a population that excluded terminally differentiated effector memory CD45RA+ cells. Sample: naive CD8+ T cells sorted from blood. The origin of the receptors is a man younger than 45 in good health.

The V and J genes are TRBV4-3 and TRBJ2-7, with D unresolved. The germline gives CDR1 LGHNA, CDR2 YSLEER. The CDR3 extends over 13 amino acids. V shed 0 bases and J shed 4 bases, with 7 bases lying between them. The CDR3 sequence: CASSQEVTYEQYF. DNA for the CDR3: TGCGCCAGCAGCCAAGAAGTTACTTACGAGCAGTACTTC.

The chain links TRBV29-1 to TRBJ1-1; D unclear. Germline V gene data show CDR1 as SQVTM and CDR2 as ANQGSEA. Deletions cut 2 bases from V and 4 bases from J, with 14 bases between. The CDR3 sequence is 14 residues long. CDR3 loop: CSVETEGIGTEAFF. CDR3 bases: TGCAGCGTTGAAACGGAGGGAATAGGCACTGAAGCTTTCTTT.

The rearrangement joins TRBV14 to TRBJ2-7; TRBD1 is a possible D gene (6 bases). The length of the CDR3 is 12 residues. The V end lost 4 bases, the J end lost 4 bases, and 8 bases lay between the germline ends. Germline V gene lookup returns CDR1 SGHDN and CDR2 FVKESK. The CDR3 sequence is CASSRGQYEQYF. The DNA for the CDR3 is TGTGCCAGCAGCCGTGGACAGTACGAGCAGTACTTC.

The rearrangement links TRBV4-3 to TRBJ2-3; 9 bases fit TRBD2. The germline gives CDR1 LGHNA, CDR2 YSLEER. The CDR3 totals 17 residues. J lost 2 bases, V lost 2 bases, and 8 bases had no gene match. The CDR3 coding sequence is TGCGCCAGCAGCCAAAGCCCCCTAGCGGGACACACAGATACGCAGTATTTT. It yields the protein CASSQSPLAGHTDTQYF.

The genes are TRBV29-1 and TRBJ2-1, with D unresolved. This CDR3 has 16 amino acids. CDR1 is SQVTM, CDR2 ANQGSEA, per germline. V dropped 1 base and J dropped 0 bases, with 13 bases sitting between them. CDR3 loop: CSVEGLTETSYNEQFF. The CDR3 DNA reads as TGCAGCGTTGAAGGTTTGACGGAAACCTCCTACAATGAGCAGTTCTTC.

About this clone itself: In the same sample, other DNA sequences code for this CDR3. The rearrangement links TRBV19 to TRBJ2-7, with a weak D call TRBD1 (6 bases). Trimming left V 4 bases short and J 3 bases short, with 7 bases between. CDR3 length: 12 amino acids. Germline V CDR1 and CDR2: LNHDA, SQIVND (reference sequence). The CDR3, as DNA: TGTGCCAGTAGTACAGGGGACTACGAGCAGTACTTC. Translating it yields CASSTGDYEQYF.

Only one count was recorded for this clone. The CDR3 loop is CASSQEAGVGNQPQHF. The CDR3 bases are TGTGCCAGCAGTCAGGAAGCGGGGGTTGGTAATCAGCCCCAGCATTTT. The rearrangement joins TRBV6-6 to TRBJ1-5, with D possibly TRBD1 on 5 matching bases. Deletions cut 5 bases from V and 4 bases from J, with 18 bases between. Germline loops: CDR1 MNHNY, CDR2 SVGAGI (reference sequence). This CDR3 region has 16 residues.

J is TRBJ1-1 and V is TRBV6-6, with 7 bases that match TRBD1. Germline assignment: CDR1 MNHNY and CDR2 SVGAGI (reference sequence). CDR3 length: 14 amino acids. Trimming cost V 4 bases and J 3 bases; bases outside gene matches: 5. This CDR3 is CASSSDRADTEAFF. The CDR3 DNA reads as TGTGCCAGCAGTTCAGACAGGGCGGACACTGAAGCTTTCTTT.

The rearrangement links TRBV27 to TRBJ1-4; D ambiguous. CDR1 is MNHEY and CDR2 is SMNVEV in the germline V gene (reference sequence). The CDR3 is 14 amino acids. Between the trimmed V and J ends, which lost 5 bases and 1 base, there was a span of 8 bases. This CDR3 is CASSRGGTNEKLFF. The CDR3 DNA sequence: TGTGCCAGCAGTCGGGGAGGAACTAATGAAAAACTGTTTTTT.

A single count supports this clone. The V and J genes are TRBV5-6 and TRBJ2-1, with a weak D call TRBD2 (6 bases). The V gene lost 0 bases and the J gene lost 1 base, with 11 bases spanning the gap. Germline loops: CDR1 SGHDT, CDR2 YYEEEE. The length of the CDR3 is 16 residues. The CDR3 loop reads CASSLAGAGSYNEQFF. The CDR3 DNA follows: TGTGCCAGCAGCTTGGCCGGGGCGGGATCCTACAATGAGCAGTTCTTC.

This chain joins TRBV30 and TRBJ2-7, with D tentatively TRBD1 (6 bases). Germline V gene data show CDR1 as GTSNPN and CDR2 as SVGIG (reference sequence). The CDR3 is made up of 11 amino acids. V lost 4 bases to trimming and J lost 5 bases, with 9 bases between them. CDR3 sequence: CAWTGANEQYF. DNA of the CDR3: TGTGCCTGGACAGGGGCGAACGAGCAGTACTTC.

This chain connects TRBV29-1 to TRBJ2-7, with D possibly TRBD1 on 6 matching bases. CDR1 is SQVTM, CDR2 ANQGSEA, per germline. V lost 2 bases and J 0 bases, leaving 17 bases between the germline ends. CDR3 size: 16 residues. The CDR3 sequence is CSVEFEGQPNSYEQYF. CDR3 in DNA: TGCAGCGTTGAATTCGAAGGACAGCCAAACTCCTACGAGCAGTACTTC.

The chain employs TRBV13 and TRBJ2-1; D is unclear. V lost 2 bases and J 5 bases, leaving 7 bases between the germline ends. The germline V gene encodes CDR1 PRHDT and CDR2 FYEKMQ (reference sequence). CDR3 size: 13 residues. In nucleotides, the CDR3 is TGTGCCAGCAGCTTAAACCTCAACAATGAGCAGTTCTTC. Its translation is CASSLNLNNEQFF.

V gene TRBV28 combines with J gene TRBJ1-5; D is perhaps TRBD1 (5 bases). The V gene lost 1 base and the J gene lost 4 bases, with 8 bases spanning the gap. CDR3 size: 14 residues. Germline V CDR1 and CDR2: MDHEN, SYDVKM. As DNA, the CDR3 is TGTGCCAGCAGTTTATTTCAGGGAAATCAGCCCCAGCATTTT. This codes for CASSLFQGNQPQHF.

This rearrangement joins TRBV4-1 to TRBJ1-1, with D perhaps matching TRBD1 (6 bases). The V gene's germline CDR1 is MGHRA and CDR2 YSYEKL. There are 16 residues in the CDR3. Trimming removed 0 bases at V and 0 bases at J, with 11 bases between. CDR3: CASSQDIRGMNTEAFF. CDR3 nucleotides: TGCGCCAGCAGCCAAGATATCAGGGGAATGAACACTGAAGCTTTCTTT.

J is TRBJ1-1 and V is TRBV28, with a weak D call TRBD1 (6 bases). Looked up from germline, CDR1 is MDHEN and CDR2 is SYDVKM. The V gene lost 4 bases and the J gene lost 8 bases, with 11 bases spanning the gap. This CDR3 is 12 amino acids long. The CDR3 nucleotides are TGTGCCAGCAGTTACCGGGGGCGGGAAGCTTTCTTT. Protein: CASSYRGREAFF.

This rearrangement joins TRBV6-1 to TRBJ1-1; a possible D gene is TRBD1 (5 bases). The CDR3 extends over 14 amino acids. The germline V gene encodes CDR1 MNHNS and CDR2 SASEGT. V lost 4 bases and J lost 0, with 9 bases in between. The CDR3 DNA follows: TGTGCCAGCAGTGCGACAGCTTTGAACACTGAAGCTTTCTTT. This translates into CASSATALNTEAFF.

The chain couples TRBV27 to TRBJ2-7; D is ambiguous. Between the trimmed V and J ends, which lost 3 bases and 3 bases, there was a span of 12 bases. The CDR3 is 14 amino acids. CDR1 is MNHEY and CDR2 is SMNVEV in the germline V gene (reference sequence). CDR3: CASSFRHDSYEQYF. The CDR3 region has the DNA TGTGCCAGCAGTTTTCGGCACGATAGCTACGAGCAGTACTTC.

The chain couples TRBV28 to TRBJ2-7; TRBD1 agrees at 8 bases. The CDR3 is made up of 17 amino acids. Germline CDR1 is MDHEN and CDR2 is SYDVKM. V lost 2 bases to trimming and J lost 1 base; unmatched junction nucleotides: 10. The CDR3 DNA is TGTGCCAGCAGTTTAAAGGACAGGGAAGTGCCTTCCTACGAGCAGTACTTC. Its protein is CASSLKDREVPSYEQYF.